This TCR beta chain was sequenced during a study of response to subunit inactivated influenza vaccine. MiXCR, applied by TCRdb to the RT-PCR reads, yields one record per CDR3 protein. The profile shows about 540,000 distinct CDR3 sequences, roughly 25% of them singletons. The sample was also reused in another study, on T cells expressing NK-cell markers. That paper adds: 5'RACE template switching with UMIs produced the TCR beta cDNA.

The sample in question was CD4+ T cells sorted from PBMCs, obtained 11 to 12 days after vaccination. The clonotype was recovered from a man over 45 who received an inactivated influenza vaccine.

CDR3 amino acids: CASSQGLRSSYEQYF. DNA for the CDR3: TGTGCCAGTAGTCAGGGATTGCGCAGCTCCTACGAGCAGTACTTC. The chain uses TRBV19 and TRBJ2-7; D is perhaps TRBD1 (5 bases). Germline-derived CDR1 and CDR2 are LNHDA and SQIVND (reference sequence). There are 15 residues in the CDR3. V lost 5 bases, J lost 0 bases, and 14 bases lay in between.